These 25 T cell receptor beta chains were all obtained from the same sample, sequenced in a study of T cell responses to AZD1222 COVID-19 vaccine. Some clones are missing from TCRdb's copy, which holds only in-frame ones; the method was immunoSEQ multiplex PCR. The sample consists of 130,000 or so clones, approximately 90% of them appearing once. Sequencing used peripheral blood, obtained 28 days after the second AZD1222 dose. Receptors originate from an adult who received the AZD1222 COVID-19 vaccine.

The chain recombines TRBV25-1 with TRBJ1-5, with D uncertain. Looked up from germline, CDR1 is MGHDK and CDR2 is SYGVNS. This CDR3 comprises 13 residues. Trimming took 2 bases from V and 3 from J, leaving 5 bases between them. CDR3 in amino acids: CASSEGHNQPQHF. CDR3 in DNA: TGTGCCAGCAGTGAAGGTCACAATCAGCCCCAGCATTTT.

This clone came up once. The CDR3 loop reads CASNAENIQYF. Written as DNA, the CDR3 is TGTGCCAGCAACGCGGAAAACATTCAGTACTTC. The chain couples TRBV7-2 to TRBJ2-4; D gene ambiguous. The germline V gene has CDR1 SGHTA and CDR2 FQGNSA. There are 11 residues in the CDR3. Trimming took 7 bases from V and 5 from J, leaving 6 bases between them.

The CDR3 loop is CAISATVAETQYF. The CDR3 DNA follows: TGTGCCATCAGTGCGACTGTTGCCGAGACCCAGTACTTC. V gene TRBV10-3 combines with J gene TRBJ2-5; D unclear. Germline V gene lookup returns CDR1 ENHRY and CDR2 SYGVKD. The CDR3 sequence is 13 residues long. The ends were cut back, 4 bases at V and 5 bases at J, with 11 bases in the middle.

This clone has only a few counts. This chain links TRBV2 with TRBJ1-6; 9 bases fit TRBD1. Germline CDR1 and CDR2: SNHLY and FYNNEI. Trimming cost V 7 bases and J 8 bases; bases outside gene matches: 12. The CDR3 covers 16 residues. The CDR3 DNA reads as TGTGCCAGCACTGGCGGTATTAGACAGGGGGATTCACCCCTCCACTTT. Encoded protein: CASTGGIRQGDSPLHF.

The chain employs TRBV7-8 and TRBJ1-4; D not certain. CDR3 size: 14 residues. With 4 bases removed from V and 5 bases from J, the gap between germline ends came to 11 bases. Germline CDR1 reads SGHVS; CDR2 reads FQNEAQ. Here the CDR3 DNA reads TGTGCCAGCAGCTCCCGGACGGGGAATGAAAAACTGTTTTTT. This encodes CASSSRTGNEKLFF.

The chain is built from TRBV21-1 and TRBJ1-5. TRBV21-1 is deemed a pseudogene. CDR3 size: 20 residues. CDR3 region: CASSNKVKVEGILSNQPQHF. CDR3 nucleotides: TGTGCCAGCAGCAACAAAGTGAAGGTAGAAGGGATCCTTAGCAATCAGCCCCAGCATTTT.

This sequence joins TRBV18 and TRBJ2-7; 7 nucleotides agree with TRBD1. Germline V gene data show CDR1 as KGHSH and CDR2 as LQKENI. Trimming took 3 bases from V and 2 from J; bases not matched to a gene: 4. This CDR3 has 14 amino acids. For the CDR3, the DNA is TGTGCCAGCTCACCCCGACAGGGTACCTACGAGCAGTACTTC. Its translation is CASSPRQGTYEQYF.

J is TRBJ2-1 and V is TRBV29-1; TRBD2 aligns across 12 bases. CDR1 and CDR2 (germline): SQVTM, ANQGSEA. The CDR3 covers 15 residues. V gave up 2 bases and J gave up 5 bases; unmatched junction bases: 4. The CDR3, as DNA: TGCAGCGTTGAACTCTCTAGCGGGGGGGACAATGAGCAGTTCTTC. Translation: CSVELSSGGDNEQFF.

The rearrangement joins TRBV19 to TRBJ2-1; unclear D gene. The CDR3 consists of 11 residues. CDR1 LNHDA and CDR2 SQIVND come from the germline V gene (reference sequence). V was clipped by 5 bases and J by 7 bases, with 6 bases between them. The CDR3 protein is CASSVWNEQFF. In DNA, the CDR3 is TGTGCCAGTAGTGTCTGGAATGAGCAGTTCTTC.

The gene calls are TRBV6-5 and TRBJ1-5; TRBD1 matches at 7 bases. This CDR3 has 15 residues. J was trimmed by 5 bases and V by 6 bases; bases with no gene match: 10. Germline assignment: CDR1 MNHEY and CDR2 SVGAGI. This CDR3 reads CASRDRGGGHQPQHF. CDR3 sequence (DNA): TGTGCCAGCAGGGATAGAGGGGGCGGACATCAGCCCCAGCATTTT.

The rearrangement joins TRBV29-1 to TRBJ1-5; 7 positions agree with TRBD1. The CDR3 loop spans 11 amino acids. Germline values: CDR1 SQVTM, CDR2 ANQGSEA. The V segment lost 4 bases and the J segment 12 bases; nucleotides outside the gene matches: 6. CDR3 nucleotide sequence: TGCAGCGTTGCTGTAGGGACAGTCCAGCATTTT. Translating gives CSVAVGTVQHF.

Only one count was recorded for this clone. The chain is built from TRBV4-2 and TRBJ1-4; 8 nucleotides align to TRBD1. From germline, CDR1 is LGHNA and CDR2 YNFKEQ. The junction had 10 bases not matched to a gene; V was cut back by 2 bases and J by 8 bases. The CDR3 has 16 residues. DNA of the CDR3: TGTGCCAGCAGCCAATTACTCGGGACAGGATGGGAAAAACTGTTTTTT. Encoded protein: CASSQLLGTGWEKLFF.

The V gene is TRBV19, the J gene TRBJ1-2, with D possibly matching TRBD1 (5 bases). The CDR3 contains 12 residues. Trimming shortened V by 5 bases and J by 6 bases, and 10 bases separated the two germline ends. From germline, CDR1 is LNHDA and CDR2 SQIVND (reference sequence). The CDR3 DNA is TGTGCCAGTAGTTATGGGGGAGATGGCTACACCTTC. Amino acid sequence: CASSYGGDGYTF.

The chain is built from TRBV2 and TRBJ1-6, with 8 bases fitting TRBD1. CDR3 length: 16 residues. Trimming at V came to 7 bases and at J to 3 bases, leaving 8 bases not matched to a gene. Germline assignment: CDR1 SNHLY and CDR2 FYNNEI. The DNA for the CDR3 is TGTGCCAGCAAGGACAGGGCGACGAACTATAATTCACCCCTCCACTTT. This sequence encodes CASKDRATNYNSPLHF.

The J gene is TRBJ2-5, the V gene TRBV6-5, with unresolved D. CDR1 and CDR2 (germline): MNHEY, SVGAGI. The CDR3 contains 12 residues. V was trimmed by 6 bases and J by 4 bases, leaving 9 bases between them. CDR3: CASRTSAETQYF. As DNA, the CDR3 is TGTGCCAGCAGGACTTCCGCAGAGACCCAGTACTTC.

This chain uses TRBV13 with TRBJ1-1; TRBD1 might be the D (5 bases). The CDR3 is made up of 15 amino acids. Trimming took off 5 bases at V and 3 bases at J, with 16 bases between the two ends. Germline CDR1 and CDR2: PRHDT and FYEKMQ (reference sequence). The CDR3 nucleotides are TGTGCCAGCAGCACGAGACAGTGGCGGGACACTGAAGCTTTCTTT. This encodes CASSTRQWRDTEAFF.

The chain joins TRBV9 to TRBJ2-1, with TRBD2 matching 10 bases. The V gene's germline CDR1 is SGDLS and CDR2 YYNGEE. The V and J ends lost 1 base and 0 bases, in that order; junction bases with no gene match: 10. This CDR3 is 19 amino acids long. The DNA of the CDR3 is TGTGCCAGCAGCGTATTGATAGCGGGGGGCCGGAGCTCCTACAATGAGCAGTTCTTC. The encoded protein is CASSVLIAGGRSSYNEQFF.

The chain employs TRBV7-9 and TRBJ2-4; 11 bases agree with TRBD2. The CDR3 is made up of 19 amino acids. Looked up from germline, CDR1 is SEHNR and CDR2 is FQNEAQ (reference sequence). J lost 0 bases, V lost 5 bases, and 12 bases had no gene match. In DNA form, the CDR3 reads TGTGCCAGCAGCCCCGGGGTTCTAGCGGGGGGACTAGCCAAAAACATTCAGTACTTC. This translates into CASSPGVLAGGLAKNIQYF. Based on the CDR3 plus reference TRBV7-9 and TRBJ2-4, the full variable domain is DTGVSQNPRHKITKRGQNVTFRCDPISEHNRLYWYRQTLGQGPEFLTYFQNEAQLEKSRLLSDRFSAERPKGSFSTLEIQRTEQGDSAMYLCASSPGVLAGGLAKNIQYFGAGTRLSVL.

The rearrangement links TRBV15 to TRBJ1-2; 9 positions agree with TRBD1. Germline V lookup: CDR1 LNHNV, CDR2 YYDKDF (reference sequence). The CDR3 totals 14 residues. The J segment lost 4 bases and the V segment lost 5 bases, leaving 5 bases of the junction unmatched. This chain's CDR3 is CATSYPGQGYGYTF. In nucleotides, the CDR3 is TGTGCCACCAGCTATCCGGGACAGGGCTATGGCTACACCTTC.

The chain recombines TRBV6-2 or TRBV6-3 with TRBJ1-4; D gene unclear. The V gene lost 5 bases and the J gene lost 4 bases, with 17 bases spanning the gap. Germline CDR1 and CDR2: MNHEY and SVGEGT. This CDR3 has 16 amino acids. In DNA form, the CDR3 reads TGTGCCAGCAGTCTCACCCGCAGGATTGGTAATGAAAAACTGTTTTTT. The encoded protein is CASSLTRRIGNEKLFF.

The V call is TRBV7-2, the J call TRBJ2-1; TRBD2 might be the D (6 bases). This CDR3 has 13 residues. V was pared by 5 bases and J by 5 bases, with 10 bases between. The germline V gene encodes CDR1 SGHTA and CDR2 FQGNSA. The CDR3 DNA reads as TGTGCCAGCAGCCCCGGACTAAACAATGAGCAGTTCTTC. Protein product: CASSPGLNNEQFF.

The V gene is TRBV18, the J gene TRBJ1-5, with a tentative D call TRBD1 (5 bases). With 6 bases removed from V and 4 bases from J, the gap between germline ends came to 19 bases. This CDR3 is built from 16 residues. CDR1 and CDR2 from the germline V gene are KGHSH and LQKENI. CDR3 sequence reads: CASSLTGTPFNQPQHF. CDR3 bases: TGTGCCAGCTCGCTCACCGGGACGCCCTTTAATCAGCCCCAGCATTTT.

This clone occurred a few times. The V call is TRBV6-5, the J call TRBJ2-7, with no clear D. Trimming took 4 bases from V and 2 from J, leaving 15 bases between them. The CDR3 is made up of 15 amino acids. Per the germline V gene, CDR1 is MNHEY and CDR2 is SVGAGI. For the CDR3, the DNA is TGTGCCAGCAGTTCCGCCGCTGGGGTGGCCTACGAGCAGTACTTC. This encodes CASSSAAGVAYEQYF.

This chain connects TRBV19 to TRBJ2-1, with 14 positions matching TRBD2. Germline trimming cut 1 base from V and 0 bases from J; bases unmatched to any gene: 5. This CDR3 comprises 19 residues. Germline loops: CDR1 LNHDA, CDR2 SQIVND (reference sequence). The chain's CDR3 is CASSIGGLAGVSSYNEQFF. CDR3 nucleotide sequence: TGTGCCAGTAGTATAGGGGGACTAGCGGGAGTTAGCTCCTACAATGAGCAGTTCTTC.

This rearrangement joins TRBV6-5 to TRBJ2-2, with D possibly matching TRBD2 (6 bases). The V end lost 2 bases, the J end lost 4 bases, and 8 bases lay between the germline ends. This CDR3 is built from 14 residues. Germline lookup yields CDR1 MNHEY and CDR2 SVGAGI. The CDR3 loop reads CASSYAGPTGELFF. The DNA of the CDR3 is TGTGCCAGCAGTTACGCGGGGCCCACCGGGGAGCTGTTTTTT.